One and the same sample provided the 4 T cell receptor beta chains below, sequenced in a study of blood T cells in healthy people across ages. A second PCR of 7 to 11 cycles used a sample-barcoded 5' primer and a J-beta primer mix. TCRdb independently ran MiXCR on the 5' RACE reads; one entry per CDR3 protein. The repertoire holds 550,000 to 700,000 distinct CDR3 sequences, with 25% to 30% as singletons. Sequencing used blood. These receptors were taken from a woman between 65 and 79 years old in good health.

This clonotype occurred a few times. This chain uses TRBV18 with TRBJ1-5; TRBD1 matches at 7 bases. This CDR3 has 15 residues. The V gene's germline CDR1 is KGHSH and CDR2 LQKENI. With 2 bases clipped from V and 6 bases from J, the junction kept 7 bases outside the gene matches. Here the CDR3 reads CASSPISNRGQPQHF. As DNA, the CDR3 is TGTGCCAGCTCACCAATTTCTAACAGGGGTCAGCCCCAGCATTTT.

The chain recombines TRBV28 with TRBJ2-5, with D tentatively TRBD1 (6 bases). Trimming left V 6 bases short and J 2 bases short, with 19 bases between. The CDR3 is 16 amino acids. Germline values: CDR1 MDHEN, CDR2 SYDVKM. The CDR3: CASSPYREGRQETQYF. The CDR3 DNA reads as TGTGCCAGCAGCCCTTACAGGGAAGGGAGACAAGAGACCCAGTACTTC.

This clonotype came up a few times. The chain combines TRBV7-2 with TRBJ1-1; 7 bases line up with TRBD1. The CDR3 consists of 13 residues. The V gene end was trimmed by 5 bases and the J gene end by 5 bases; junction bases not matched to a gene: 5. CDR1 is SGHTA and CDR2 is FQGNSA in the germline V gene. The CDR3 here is CASSGNRGTEAFF. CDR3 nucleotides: TGTGCCAGCAGCGGTAACAGGGGAACTGAAGCTTTCTTT.

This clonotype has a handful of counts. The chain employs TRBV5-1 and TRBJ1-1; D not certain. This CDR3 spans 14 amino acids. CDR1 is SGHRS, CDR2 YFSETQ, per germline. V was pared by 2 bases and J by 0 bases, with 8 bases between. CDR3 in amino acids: CASSFGLMNTEAFF. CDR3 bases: TGCGCCAGCAGCTTCGGACTGATGAACACTGAAGCTTTCTTT.